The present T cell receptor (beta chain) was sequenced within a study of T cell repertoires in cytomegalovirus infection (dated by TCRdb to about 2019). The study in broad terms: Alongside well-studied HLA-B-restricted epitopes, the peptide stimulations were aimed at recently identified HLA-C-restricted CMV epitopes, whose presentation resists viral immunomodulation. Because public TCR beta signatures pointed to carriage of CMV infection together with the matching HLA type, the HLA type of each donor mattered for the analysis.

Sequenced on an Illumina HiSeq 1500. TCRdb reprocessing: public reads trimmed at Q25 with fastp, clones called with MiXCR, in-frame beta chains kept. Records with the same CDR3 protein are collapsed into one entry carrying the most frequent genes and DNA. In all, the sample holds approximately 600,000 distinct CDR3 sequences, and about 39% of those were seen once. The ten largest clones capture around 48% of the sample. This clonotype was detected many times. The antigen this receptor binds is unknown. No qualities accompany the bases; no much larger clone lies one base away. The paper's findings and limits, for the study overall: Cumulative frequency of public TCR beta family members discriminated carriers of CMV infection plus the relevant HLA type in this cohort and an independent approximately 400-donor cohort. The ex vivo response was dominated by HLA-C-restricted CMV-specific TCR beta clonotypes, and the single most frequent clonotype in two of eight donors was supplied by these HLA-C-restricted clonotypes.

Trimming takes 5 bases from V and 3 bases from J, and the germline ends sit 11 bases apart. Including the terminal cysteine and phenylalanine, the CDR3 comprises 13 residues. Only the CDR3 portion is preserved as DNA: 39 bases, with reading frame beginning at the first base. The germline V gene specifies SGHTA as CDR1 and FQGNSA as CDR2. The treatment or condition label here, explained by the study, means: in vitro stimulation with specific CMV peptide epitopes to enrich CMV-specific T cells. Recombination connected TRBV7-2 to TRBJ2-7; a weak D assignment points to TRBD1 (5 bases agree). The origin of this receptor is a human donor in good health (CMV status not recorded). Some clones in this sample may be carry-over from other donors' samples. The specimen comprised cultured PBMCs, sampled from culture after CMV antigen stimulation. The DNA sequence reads TGTGCCAGCAGCCCGTCAGGGTTCTACGAGCAGTACTTC. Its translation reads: CASSPSGFYEQYF. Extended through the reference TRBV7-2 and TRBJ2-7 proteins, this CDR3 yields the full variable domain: GAGVSQSPSNKVTEKGKDVELRCDPISGHTALYWYRQSLGQGLEFLIYFQGNSAPDKSGLPSDRFSAERTGGSVSTLTIQRTQQEDSAVYLCASSPSGFYEQYFGPGTRLTVT.